A selection of T cell receptor beta chains follows, all from one sample in a study of CD8+ T cells in alopecia areata. Sequencing was performed with immunoSEQ multiplex PCR; in TCRdb, only in-frame clones are kept and a portion is missing. Seen here are 190,000 or so clones, under 60% observed once, and the top ten hold around 12%. The source material was CD8+ T cells sorted from blood, sampled at week 24, from a patient treated with tofacitinib. These receptors came from a human donor with alopecia areata. The CDR3 runs from the conserved cysteine through the conserved F or W. Each record gives: D gene, J gene, clone size, V gene, CDR3 DNA, CDR3 protein. D genes are given only for firm matches. The listing skips clone size in some rows; elsewhere it reads once, few, many or a size class.

D gene: TRBD1
J gene: TRBJ1-2
clone size: NA
V gene: TRBV27
CDR3 DNA: TGTGCCAGCAGCCGCGATTCAGGGGGGGCGGCCCGGGGCTACACCTTC
CDR3 protein: CASSRDSGGAARGYTF

D gene: NA
J gene: TRBJ1-5
clone size: few
V gene: TRBV5-1
CDR3 DNA: TGCGCCAGCAGCTTGGAAGGGTTAAATCAGCCCCAGCATTTT
CDR3 protein: CASSLEGLNQPQHF

D gene: NA
J gene: TRBJ1-1
clone size: NA
V gene: TRBV7-2
CDR3 DNA: TGTGCCAGCAGCTTAGACAGGCCGAACACTGAAGCTTTCTTT
CDR3 protein: CASSLDRPNTEAFF

D gene: NA
J gene: TRBJ2-2
clone size: few
V gene: TRBV29-1
CDR3 DNA: TGCAGCGTTGAATCTCCTACGAACACCGGGGAGCTGTTTTTT
CDR3 protein: CSVESPTNTGELFF

D gene: NA
J gene: TRBJ2-4
clone size: NA
V gene: TRBV7-9
CDR3 DNA: TGTGCCAGCAGCACCCATCCCGGGCCCGTTGGAGCCAAAAACATTCAGTACTTC
CDR3 protein: CASSTHPGPVGAKNIQYF

D gene: NA
J gene: TRBJ1-1
clone size: few
V gene: TRBV4-2
CDR3 DNA: TGTGCCAGCAGTAGCCTAAAACCCTCGGAGGCTTTCTTT
CDR3 protein: CASSSLKPSEAFF

D gene: TRBD2
J gene: TRBJ2-3
clone size: NA
V gene: TRBV11-2
CDR3 DNA: TGTGCCAGCAGCTTTTATGTTCTAGACGGGGGGAAGTATTTT
CDR3 protein: CASSFYVLDGGKYF

D gene: NA
J gene: TRBJ2-7
clone size: few
V gene: TRBV19
CDR3 DNA: TGTGCCAGTACTATGGATTCGACGAGCTCCTACGAGCAGTACTTC
CDR3 protein: CASTMDSTSSYEQYF

D gene: TRBD1
J gene: TRBJ2-1
clone size: NA
V gene: TRBV7-6
CDR3 DNA: TGTGCCAGCAGCTTAGATAACAGGGGGCCCCCTTACAATGAGCAGTTCTTC
CDR3 protein: CASSLDNRGPPYNEQFF

D gene: NA
J gene: TRBJ2-2
clone size: NA
V gene: TRBV15
CDR3 DNA: TGTGCCACCAGCCCGGGATACACCGGGGAGCTGTTTTTT
CDR3 protein: CATSPGYTGELFF

D gene: TRBD1
J gene: TRBJ2-1
clone size: few
V gene: TRBV29-1
CDR3 DNA: TGCAGCGCCCCGGGACAGGGGGCCGACAATGAGCAGTTCTTC
CDR3 protein: CSAPGQGADNEQFF

D gene: NA
J gene: TRBJ1-1
clone size: NA
V gene: TRBV14
CDR3 DNA: TGTGCCAGCAGCCCTGGCACAGCAAAAGCTTTCTTT
CDR3 protein: CASSPGTAKAFF

D gene: NA
J gene: TRBJ1-1
clone size: NA
V gene: TRBV29-1
CDR3 DNA: TGCAGCGTTGATTGGCGGGAAGGGACTGAAGCTTTCTTT
CDR3 protein: CSVDWREGTEAFF

D gene: NA
J gene: TRBJ2-5
clone size: NA
V gene: TRBV5-6
CDR3 DNA: TGTGCCAGCAGCGCTGGACCCAGCCGGGAGACCCAGTACTTC
CDR3 protein: CASSAGPSRETQYF

D gene: NA
J gene: TRBJ2-3
clone size: NA
V gene: TRBV4-1
CDR3 DNA: TGCGCCAGCAGCCAAGATCAAGTGGGGGGCATAACAGATACGCAGTATTTT
CDR3 protein: CASSQDQVGGITDTQYF

D gene: TRBD1
J gene: TRBJ1-2
clone size: NA
V gene: TRBV6-5
CDR3 DNA: TGTGCCAGCAGTTCGGACAGGGGCTACACCTTC
CDR3 protein: CASSSDRGYTF